Listed below are T cell receptor beta chains from one sample, sequenced in a study of blood T cell repertoires in COVID-19. This table comes from immunoSEQ multiplex PCR, and its TCRdb copy is limited to in-frame clones, with some not included. The sample records under 200,000 clones, around four fifths being singletons. Material for sequencing was peripheral blood. Receptors originate from a man in his sixties or seventies who had recovered from COVID-19. CDR3s include the opening cysteine and the closing phenylalanine or tryptophan. D genes are given only for firm matches. Size values are once, few and many counts, or a class for expanded clones, and some rows have none.

clone_size	d_call	v_call	j_call	cdr3_aa	cdr3_nt
.	TRBD2	TRBV7-9	TRBJ2-1	CASSPPGWAGVSEQFF	TGTGCCAGCAGCCCTCCCGGGTGGGCGGGAGTGAGTGAGCAGTTCTTC
.	.	TRBV9	TRBJ2-1	CASSVAGGGQQFF	TGTGCCAGCAGCGTCGCTGGGGGCGGCCAGCAGTTCTTC
few	.	TRBV9	TRBJ2-2	CASSAGLTNTGELFF	TGTGCCAGCAGCGCGGGACTTACGAACACCGGGGAGCTGTTTTTT
.	TRBD1	TRBV3-1/TRBV3-2	TRBJ1-1	CASSQASGTGRLKAFF	TGTGCCAGCAGCCAAGCTTCCGGGACAGGGCGGTTAAAAGCTTTCTTT
.	.	TRBV6-2/TRBV6-3	TRBJ2-1	CASSAGEWEQFF	TGTGCCAGCAGTGCGGGTGAGTGGGAGCAGTTCTTC
once	TRBD2	TRBV2	TRBJ2-7	CASSKGGGTSGRSQYF	TGTGCCAGCAGTAAGGGCGGGGGGACTAGCGGGAGGAGTCAGTACTTC
.	TRBD2	TRBV7-9	TRBJ2-1	CASSLALGGSEYEFF	TGTGCCAGCAGCTTAGCGCTTGGCGGGAGCGAATATGAGTTCTTC
.	.	TRBV6-5	TRBJ1-1	CASTLEKGVGTEAFF	TGTGCCAGCACCCTCGAGAAGGGGGTGGGCACTGAAGCTTTCTTT
.	TRBD2	TRBV4-3	TRBJ2-2	CASSSTPSGANTGELFF	TGCGCCAGCAGTTCGACCCCTAGCGGAGCGAACACCGGGGAGCTGTTTTTT
.	.	TRBV19	TRBJ2-7	CASSPGEPPYEQYF	TGTGCCAGTAGCCCCGGAGAGCCCCCCTACGAGCAGTACTTC
few	TRBD1	TRBV5-4	TRBJ2-7	CASSPGQGASHEQYF	TGTGCCAGCAGCCCGGGACAGGGGGCATCCCACGAGCAGTACTTC
.	.	TRBV27	TRBJ2-5	CASSPGGGQQETQYF	TGTGCCAGCAGTCCTGGGGGGGGGCAGCAAGAGACCCAGTACTTC
.	.	TRBV28	TRBJ1-4	CASSFWQTNEKLFF	TGTGCCAGCAGTTTCTGGCAAACTAATGAAAAACTGTTTTTT
once	TRBD1	TRBV28	TRBJ1-4	CASSNYEPGQGAWANEKLFF	TGTGCCAGCAGTAACTATGAACCGGGACAGGGGGCATGGGCTAATGAAAAACTGTTTTTT
.	TRBD2	TRBV5-1	TRBJ2-3	CASSLEGRGKDTQYF	TGCGCCAGCAGCTTGGAGGGGCGGGGGAAAGATACGCAGTATTTT
.	.	TRBV6-1	TRBJ2-7	CASSEGQYEQYF	TGTGCCAGCAGTGAAGGGCAGTACGAGCAGTACTTC
.	TRBD1	TRBV6-5	TRBJ2-5	CASHGQVQETQYF	TGTGCCAGCCACGGACAGGTTCAAGAGACCCAGTACTTC
few	TRBD1	TRBV5-5	TRBJ2-1	CASSHLQGNPSYNEQFF	TGTGCCAGCAGCCACCTACAGGGGAATCCCTCCTACAATGAGCAGTTCTTC
.	TRBD1	TRBV11-3	TRBJ1-5	CASGRDRRQKFDSNQPQHF	TGTGCCAGCGGCCGGGACAGGAGACAAAAATTCGATAGCAATCAGCCCCAGCATTTT
.	TRBD1	TRBV5-6	TRBJ2-7	CASSLTGQGPHEQYF	TGTGCCAGCAGCTTGACTGGACAGGGTCCCCACGAGCAGTACTTC
.	TRBD1	TRBV5-5	TRBJ1-5	CASSLVGQGANQPQHF	TGTGCCAGCAGCTTGGTAGGACAGGGGGCTAATCAGCCCCAGCATTTT
.	TRBD1	TRBV5-4	TRBJ2-2	CASSLVSGQFTGELFF	TGTGCCAGCAGCTTGGTTTCGGGACAGTTCACCGGGGAGCTGTTTTTT
.	TRBD1	TRBV2	TRBJ1-1	CASRGQGRTEAFF	TGTGCCAGCAGGGGACAGGGAAGAACTGAAGCTTTCTTT
.	TRBD2	TRBV7-2	TRBJ2-7	CASSLALVAGAYEQYF	TGTGCCAGCAGCTTAGCGTTAGTAGCGGGAGCCTACGAGCAGTACTTC
.	.	TRBV6-1	TRBJ2-3	CASSGRQVLNTDTQYF	TGTGCCAGCAGTGGCAGACAGGTCCTCAACACAGATACGCAGTATTTT
.	.	TRBV13	TRBJ2-5	CASSFRMYQETQYF	TGTGCCAGCAGCTTTCGTATGTACCAAGAGACCCAGTACTTC
.	TRBD1	TRBV6-5	TRBJ2-1	CASSRQGGGDEQFF	TGTGCCAGCAGCCGACAGGGGGGAGGAGATGAGCAGTTCTTC
.	TRBD1	TRBV6-5	TRBJ1-1	CASRQGSNEAFF	TGTGCCAGCAGACAGGGGTCCAATGAAGCTTTCTTT
.	.	TRBV18	TRBJ1-1	CASSPGGVESFF	TGTGCCAGCTCACCAGGGGGGGTTGAGTCTTTCTTT
.	TRBD1	TRBV3-1/TRBV3-2	TRBJ2-6	CASSQGTGGAGANVLTF	TGTGCCAGCAGCCAGGGGACAGGGGGCGCTGGGGCCAACGTCCTGACTTTC
.	.	TRBV9	TRBJ1-6	CASSGGEVRSPLHF	TGTGCCAGCAGCGGGGGAGAGGTAAGGTCACCCCTCCACTTT
few	TRBD1	TRBV3-1/TRBV3-2	TRBJ2-2	CASSQATTGIGELFF	TGTGCCAGCAGCCAAGCAACGACAGGGATCGGGGAGCTGTTTTTT
.	TRBD2	TRBV4-3	TRBJ2-7	CASSPLAGGPGEQYF	TGCGCCAGCAGCCCCCTAGCGGGAGGGCCGGGGGAGCAGTACTTC
.	.	TRBV27	TRBJ2-3	CASSLSNQGPVSPTDTQYF	TGTGCCAGCAGTTTATCGAATCAGGGTCCCGTTTCCCCCACAGATACGCAGTATTTT
few	.	TRBV30	TRBJ2-2	CAWKDKNTGELFF	TGTGCCTGGAAAGACAAGAACACCGGGGAGCTGTTTTTT
.	TRBD2	TRBV7-8	TRBJ2-5	CASSLLAGVQETQYF	TGTGCCAGCAGCTTACTAGCGGGAGTACAAGAGACCCAGTACTTC
.	TRBD2	TRBV6-5	TRBJ2-1	CASSRESGSLNEQFF	TGTGCCAGCAGTCGTGAAAGCGGGAGTTTAAATGAGCAGTTCTTC
.	.	TRBV5-1	TRBJ2-1	CASSGGGGYNEQFF	TGCGCCAGCAGTGGGGGAGGAGGGTACAATGAGCAGTTCTTC
.	TRBD1	TRBV6-4	TRBJ2-7	CASSDGSRKGQVNYEQYF	TGTGCCAGCAGTGACGGGAGCAGGAAAGGACAGGTAAACTACGAGCAGTACTTC
.	TRBD2	TRBV24-1	TRBJ2-1	CATSDGRAGSSYNEQFF	TGTGCCACCAGTGATGGCCGAGCGGGGAGCTCCTACAATGAGCAGTTCTTC
.	TRBD1	TRBV6-1	TRBJ2-6	CASSEAGAGGVSGANVLTF	TGTGCCAGCAGTGAAGCGGGGGCAGGGGGAGTGTCTGGGGCCAACGTCCTGACTTTC
.	TRBD2	TRBV9	TRBJ2-4	CASSHLGGEEGNIQYF	TGTGCCAGCAGCCACCTCGGGGGGGAGGAGGGAAACATTCAGTACTTC
.	.	TRBV5-6	TRBJ1-1	CASSLGQGGTEAFF	TGTGCCAGCAGCTTGGGGCAGGGTGGGACTGAAGCTTTCTTT
few	.	TRBV5-5	TRBJ1-1	CASSSLSPRGTEAFF	TGTGCCAGCAGCTCGCTCTCGCCCCGGGGCACTGAAGCTTTCTTT
few	TRBD2	TRBV5-6	TRBJ2-1	CASSLTSGSYNEQFF	TGTGCCAGCAGCCTAACTAGCGGGTCGTACAATGAGCAGTTCTTC
.	.	TRBV6-5	TRBJ2-1	CASSYSFGSSYNEQFF	TGTGCCAGCAGTTACTCATTCGGGAGCTCCTACAATGAGCAGTTCTTC
.	.	TRBV24-1	TRBJ2-3	CATATPSTDTQYF	TGTGCCACCGCGACTCCTTCCACAGATACGCAGTATTTT
few	TRBD1	TRBV5-8	TRBJ1-1	CASSWPRTGGTEAFF	TGTGCCAGCAGCTGGCCCCGTACAGGGGGCACTGAAGCTTTCTTT
.	.	TRBV29-1	TRBJ1-2	CSAAPGWRGVYGYTF	TGCAGCGCGGCCCCTGGATGGCGTGGAGTCTATGGCTACACCTTC
.	.	TRBV3-1/TRBV3-2	TRBJ2-1	CASSQDLGGTYNEQFF	TGTGCCAGCAGCCAAGATCTCGGAGGGACTTACAATGAGCAGTTCTTC
few	.	TRBV2	TRBJ2-7	CASNRLGAYEQYF	TGTGCCAGCAATAGACTAGGTGCCTACGAGCAGTACTTC
.	.	TRBV6-2/TRBV6-3	TRBJ2-1	CASSYQNPNEQFF	TGTGCCAGCAGTTACCAGAACCCCAATGAGCAGTTCTTC
.	TRBD1	TRBV7-2	TRBJ1-5	CASSPDWDSPKHF	TGTGCCAGCAGCCCAGACTGGGACAGTCCCAAGCATTTT
.	.	TRBV6-5	TRBJ1-2	CASGPSGREFTF	TGTGCCAGCGGCCCTTCTGGAAGGGAGTTCACCTTC